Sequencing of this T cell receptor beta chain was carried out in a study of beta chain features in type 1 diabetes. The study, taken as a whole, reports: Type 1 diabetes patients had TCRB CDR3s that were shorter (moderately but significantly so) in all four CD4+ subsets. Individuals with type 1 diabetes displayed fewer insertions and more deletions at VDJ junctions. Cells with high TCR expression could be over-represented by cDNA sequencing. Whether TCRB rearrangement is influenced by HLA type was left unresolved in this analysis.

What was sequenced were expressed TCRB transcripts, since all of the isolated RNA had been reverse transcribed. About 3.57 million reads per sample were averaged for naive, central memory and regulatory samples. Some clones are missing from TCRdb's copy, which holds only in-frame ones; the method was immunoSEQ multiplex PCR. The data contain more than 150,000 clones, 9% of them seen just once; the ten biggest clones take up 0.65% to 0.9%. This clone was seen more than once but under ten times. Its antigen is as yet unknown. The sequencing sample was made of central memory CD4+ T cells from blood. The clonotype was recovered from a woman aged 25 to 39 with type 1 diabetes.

CDR3 DNA: TGTGCCAGCGGCCACGGGGGTGGGGAGACCCAGTACTTC. This codes for CASGHGGGETQYF. The genes are TRBV6-5 and TRBJ2-5; a possible D gene is TRBD2 (6 bases). With 8 bases removed from V and 5 bases from J, the gap between germline ends came to 15 bases. CDR1 MNHEY and CDR2 SVGAGI come from the germline V gene. This CDR3 region has 13 residues.